A selection of T cell receptor beta chains follows, all from one sample in a study of T cell responses to AZD1222 COVID-19 vaccine. Assay: immunoSEQ multiplex PCR; the TCRdb copy retains only in-frame clones and omits some. The sample consists of 75,000 to 95,000 clones, 90% of them appearing once. Material: peripheral blood, obtained on day 0 of AZD1222 vaccination. These receptors all stem from an adult in good health. The CDR3 runs from the conserved cysteine through the conserved F or W. The order of the fields is V gene, CDR3 length, J gene, D gene, clone size, CDR3 protein, CDR3 DNA. D genes are given only for firm matches. Not all rows give a size; the values are once, few, many and, for expanded clones, a class.

TRBV9	15	TRBJ1-1	.	.	CASSALQASNTEAFF	TGTGCCAGCAGCGCACTACAGGCTTCGAACACTGAAGCTTTCTTT
TRBV10-3	15	TRBJ2-7	.	.	CAISESTEHSYEQYF	TGTGCCATCAGTGAGTCAACAGAGCACTCCTACGAGCAGTACTTC
TRBV6-5	13	TRBJ1-1	.	.	CASSLVGNTEAFF	TGTGCCAGCAGTTTAGTTGGGAACACTGAAGCTTTCTTT
TRBV2	12	TRBJ2-7	.	once	CASKRTSYEQYF	TGTGCCAGCAAGAGGACCTCCTACGAGCAGTACTTC
TRBV5-8	15	TRBJ2-3	.	.	CASSLDLAGTDTQYF	TGTGCCAGCAGCTTGGATCTAGCAGGCACAGATACGCAGTATTTT
TRBV11-3	13	TRBJ1-4	TRBD1	.	CASSLEDREKLFF	TGTGCCAGCAGCTTAGAGGACAGGGAAAAACTGTTTTTT
TRBV9	15	TRBJ1-2	TRBD1	.	CASNPGQGPNYGYTF	TGTGCCAGCAACCCCGGACAGGGACCTAACTATGGCTACACCTTC
TRBV29-1	16	TRBJ1-2	.	.	CSVQGSIEGSVVGYTF	TGCAGCGTCCAGGGTTCCATTGAGGGATCCGTCGTGGGCTACACCTTC
TRBV28	15	TRBJ1-4	.	.	CASSLSSLAGDKLFF	TGTGCCAGCAGTTTAAGCTCTCTGGCAGGCGACAAACTGTTTTTT
TRBV7-8	15	TRBJ1-2	TRBD1	.	CASSSGTGGFYGYTF	TGTGCCAGCAGCTCCGGGACAGGGGGCTTCTATGGCTACACCTTC
TRBV7-9	15	TRBJ1-3	.	.	CASSPLGSSGNTIYF	TGTGCCAGCAGCCCCCTCGGGAGCTCTGGAAACACCATATATTTT
TRBV7-9	15	TRBJ2-5	TRBD2	.	CASSSTSGGKETQYF	TGTGCCAGCAGCTCGACTAGCGGGGGAAAAGAGACCCAGTACTTC
TRBV7-9	15	TRBJ2-3	TRBD2	few	CASSGAGEGTDTQYF	TGTGCCAGCAGTGGGGCGGGAGAGGGCACAGATACGCAGTATTTT
TRBV7-9	13	TRBJ1-1	.	.	CASSSQGVTEAFF	TGTGCCAGCAGCTCACAGGGAGTTACTGAAGCTTTCTTT
TRBV7-6	17	TRBJ2-2	TRBD2	.	CASSFAPAGANTGELFF	TGTGCCAGCAGCTTTGCTCCAGCGGGGGCGAACACCGGGGAGCTGTTTTTT
TRBV7-9	14	TRBJ1-1	.	.	CASSLGPGDTEAFF	TGTGCCAGCAGCTTAGGGCCTGGGGACACTGAAGCTTTCTTT
TRBV5-1	16	TRBJ1-3	.	.	CASSPEVGPGPNTIYF	TGCGCCAGCAGCCCTGAGGTGGGACCGGGCCCAAACACCATATATTTT
TRBV5-1	13	TRBJ2-1	.	.	CASTSGAYNEQFF	TGCGCCAGCACGAGTGGCGCCTACAATGAGCAGTTCTTC
TRBV7-2	13	TRBJ1-4	.	.	CASGVSSNEKLFF	TGTGCCAGCGGGGTCAGCAGTAATGAAAAACTGTTTTTT
TRBV7-2	15	TRBJ1-1	.	.	CASSLSSRGTTEAFF	TGTGCCAGCAGCTTAAGTTCCAGGGGCACCACTGAAGCTTTCTTT
TRBV7-9	12	TRBJ1-5	.	.	CASSAGGQPQHF	TGTGCCAGCTCGGCGGGTGGTCAGCCCCAGCATTTT
TRBV5-1	20	TRBJ2-6	TRBD1	.	CASSLGFVGTGASGANVLTF	TGCGCCAGCAGCTTGGGGTTTGTCGGGACAGGGGCCTCTGGGGCCAACGTCCTGACTTTC
TRBV4-2	16	TRBJ2-7	TRBD1	.	CASSQDIGTGSGEQYF	TGTGCCAGCAGCCAAGATATCGGGACAGGGTCAGGCGAGCAGTACTTC
TRBV3-1/TRBV3-2	14	TRBJ1-1	.	.	CASSQGFMNTEAFF	TGTGCCAGCAGCCAGGGGTTCATGAACACTGAAGCTTTCTTT
TRBV7-9	13	TRBJ2-7	TRBD1	.	CASSMDRGREQYF	TGTGCCAGCAGCATGGACAGGGGGCGTGAGCAGTACTTC
TRBV6-5	14	TRBJ2-3	.	.	CASSYVTSTDTQYF	TGTGCCAGCAGTTACGTCACCAGCACAGATACGCAGTATTTT